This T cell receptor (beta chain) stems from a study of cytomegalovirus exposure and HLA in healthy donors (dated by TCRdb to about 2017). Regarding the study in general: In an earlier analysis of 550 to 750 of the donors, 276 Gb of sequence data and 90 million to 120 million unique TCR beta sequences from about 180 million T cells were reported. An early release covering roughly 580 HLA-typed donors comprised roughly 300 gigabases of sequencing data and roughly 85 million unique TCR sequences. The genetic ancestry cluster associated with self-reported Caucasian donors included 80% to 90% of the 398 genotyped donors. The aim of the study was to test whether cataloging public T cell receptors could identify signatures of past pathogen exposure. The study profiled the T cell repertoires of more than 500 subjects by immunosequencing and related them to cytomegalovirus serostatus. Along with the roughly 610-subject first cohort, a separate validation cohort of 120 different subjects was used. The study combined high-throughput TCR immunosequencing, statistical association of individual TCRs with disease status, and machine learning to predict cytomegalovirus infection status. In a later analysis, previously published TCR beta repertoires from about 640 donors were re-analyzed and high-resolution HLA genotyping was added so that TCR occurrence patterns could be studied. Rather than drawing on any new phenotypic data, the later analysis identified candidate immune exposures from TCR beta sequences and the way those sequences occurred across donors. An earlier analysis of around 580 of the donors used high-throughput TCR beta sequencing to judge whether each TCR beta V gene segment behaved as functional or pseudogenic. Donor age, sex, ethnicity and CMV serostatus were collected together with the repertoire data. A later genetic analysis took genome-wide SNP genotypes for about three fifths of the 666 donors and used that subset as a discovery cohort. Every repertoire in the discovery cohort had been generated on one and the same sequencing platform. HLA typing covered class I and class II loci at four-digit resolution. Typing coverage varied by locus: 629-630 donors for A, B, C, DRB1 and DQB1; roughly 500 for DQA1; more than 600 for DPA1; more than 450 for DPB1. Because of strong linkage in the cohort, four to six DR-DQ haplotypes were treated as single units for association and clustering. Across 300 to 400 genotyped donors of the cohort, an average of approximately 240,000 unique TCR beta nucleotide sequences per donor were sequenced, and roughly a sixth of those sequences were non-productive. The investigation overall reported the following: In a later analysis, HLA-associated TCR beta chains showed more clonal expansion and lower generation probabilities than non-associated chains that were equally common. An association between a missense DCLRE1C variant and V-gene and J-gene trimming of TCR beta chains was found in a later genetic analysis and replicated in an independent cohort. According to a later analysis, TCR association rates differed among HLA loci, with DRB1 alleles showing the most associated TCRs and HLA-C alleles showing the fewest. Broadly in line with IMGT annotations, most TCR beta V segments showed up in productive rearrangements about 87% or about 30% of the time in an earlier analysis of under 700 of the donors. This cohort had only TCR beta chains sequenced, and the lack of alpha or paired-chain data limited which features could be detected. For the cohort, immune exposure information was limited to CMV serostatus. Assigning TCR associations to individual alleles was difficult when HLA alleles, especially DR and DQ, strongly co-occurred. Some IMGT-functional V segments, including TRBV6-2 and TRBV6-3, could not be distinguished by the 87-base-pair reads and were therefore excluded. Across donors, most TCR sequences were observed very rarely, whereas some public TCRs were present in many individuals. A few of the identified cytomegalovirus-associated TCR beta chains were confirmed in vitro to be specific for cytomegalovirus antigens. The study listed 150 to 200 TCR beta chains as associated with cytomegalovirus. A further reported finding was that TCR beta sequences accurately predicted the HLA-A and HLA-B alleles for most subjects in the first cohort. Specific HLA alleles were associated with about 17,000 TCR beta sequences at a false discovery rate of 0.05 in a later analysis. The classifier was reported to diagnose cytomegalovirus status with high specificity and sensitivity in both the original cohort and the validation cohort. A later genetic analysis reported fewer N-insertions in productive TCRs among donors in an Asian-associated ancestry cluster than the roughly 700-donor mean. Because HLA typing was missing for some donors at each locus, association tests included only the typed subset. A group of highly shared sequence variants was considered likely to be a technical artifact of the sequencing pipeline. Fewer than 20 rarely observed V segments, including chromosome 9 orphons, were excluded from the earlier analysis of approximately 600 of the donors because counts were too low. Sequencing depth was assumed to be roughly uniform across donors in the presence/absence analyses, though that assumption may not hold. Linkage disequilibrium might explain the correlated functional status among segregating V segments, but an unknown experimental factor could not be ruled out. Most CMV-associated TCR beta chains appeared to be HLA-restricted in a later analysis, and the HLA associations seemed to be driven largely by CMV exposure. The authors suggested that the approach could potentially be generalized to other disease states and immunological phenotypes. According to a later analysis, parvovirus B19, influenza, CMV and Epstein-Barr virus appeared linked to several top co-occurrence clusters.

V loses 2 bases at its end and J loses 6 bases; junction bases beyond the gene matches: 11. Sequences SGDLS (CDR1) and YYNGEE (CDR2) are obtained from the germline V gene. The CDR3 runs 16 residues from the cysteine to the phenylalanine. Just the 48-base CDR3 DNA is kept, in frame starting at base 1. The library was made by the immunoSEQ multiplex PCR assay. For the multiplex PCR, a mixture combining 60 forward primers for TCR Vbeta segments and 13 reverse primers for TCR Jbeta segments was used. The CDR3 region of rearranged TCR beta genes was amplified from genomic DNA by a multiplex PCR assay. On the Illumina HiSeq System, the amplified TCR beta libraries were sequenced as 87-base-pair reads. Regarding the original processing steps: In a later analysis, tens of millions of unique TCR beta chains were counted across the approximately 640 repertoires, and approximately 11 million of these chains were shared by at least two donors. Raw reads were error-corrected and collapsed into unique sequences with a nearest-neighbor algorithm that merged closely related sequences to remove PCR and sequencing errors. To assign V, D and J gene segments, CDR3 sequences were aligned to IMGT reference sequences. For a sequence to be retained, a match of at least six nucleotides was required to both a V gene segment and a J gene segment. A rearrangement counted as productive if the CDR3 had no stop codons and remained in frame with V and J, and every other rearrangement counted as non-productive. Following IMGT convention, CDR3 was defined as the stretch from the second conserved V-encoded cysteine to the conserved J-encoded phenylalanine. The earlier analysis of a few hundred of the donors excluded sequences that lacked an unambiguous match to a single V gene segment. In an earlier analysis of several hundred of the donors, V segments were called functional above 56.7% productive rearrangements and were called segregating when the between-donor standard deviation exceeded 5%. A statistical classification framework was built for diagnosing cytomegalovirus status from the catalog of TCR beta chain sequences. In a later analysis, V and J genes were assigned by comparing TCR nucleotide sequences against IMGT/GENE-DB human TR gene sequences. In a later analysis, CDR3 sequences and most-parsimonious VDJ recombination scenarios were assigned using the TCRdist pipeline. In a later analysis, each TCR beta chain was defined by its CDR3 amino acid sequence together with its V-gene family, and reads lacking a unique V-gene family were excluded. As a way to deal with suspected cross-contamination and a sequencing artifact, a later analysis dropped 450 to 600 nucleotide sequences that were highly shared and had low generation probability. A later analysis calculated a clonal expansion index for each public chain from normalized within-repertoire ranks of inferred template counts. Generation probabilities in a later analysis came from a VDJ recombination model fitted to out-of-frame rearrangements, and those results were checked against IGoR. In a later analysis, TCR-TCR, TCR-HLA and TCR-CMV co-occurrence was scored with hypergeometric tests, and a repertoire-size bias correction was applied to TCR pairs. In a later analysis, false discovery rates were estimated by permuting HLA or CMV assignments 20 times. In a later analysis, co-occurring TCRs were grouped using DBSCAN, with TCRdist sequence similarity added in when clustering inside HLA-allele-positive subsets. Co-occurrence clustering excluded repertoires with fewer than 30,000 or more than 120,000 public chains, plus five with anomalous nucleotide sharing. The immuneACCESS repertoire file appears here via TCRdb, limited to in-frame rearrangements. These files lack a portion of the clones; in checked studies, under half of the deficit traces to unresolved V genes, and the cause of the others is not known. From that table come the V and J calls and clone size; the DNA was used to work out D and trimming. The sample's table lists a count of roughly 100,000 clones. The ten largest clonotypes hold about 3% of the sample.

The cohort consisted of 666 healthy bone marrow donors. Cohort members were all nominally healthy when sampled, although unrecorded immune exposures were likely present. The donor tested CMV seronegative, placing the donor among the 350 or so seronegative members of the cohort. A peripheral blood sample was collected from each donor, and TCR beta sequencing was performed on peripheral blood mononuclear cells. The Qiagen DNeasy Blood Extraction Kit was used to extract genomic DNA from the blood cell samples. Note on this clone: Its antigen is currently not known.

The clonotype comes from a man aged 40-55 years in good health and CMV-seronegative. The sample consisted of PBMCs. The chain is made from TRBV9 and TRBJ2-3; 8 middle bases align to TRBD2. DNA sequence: TGTGCCAGCAGCGTCACTAGCGGTTCCCCTGGGGATACGCAGTATTTT. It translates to CASSVTSGSPGDTQYF. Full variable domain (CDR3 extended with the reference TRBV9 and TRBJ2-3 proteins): DSGVTQTPKHLITATGQRVTLRCSPRSGDLSVYWYQQSLDQGLQFLIQYYNGEERAKGNILERFSAQQFPDLHSELNLSSLELGDSALYFCASSVTSGSPGDTQYFGPGTRLTVL.